The 9 T cell receptor beta chains presented below share a single source sample, sequenced in a study of blood T cells in healthy people across ages. Using a J-beta primer mix together with a sample-barcoded 5' primer, a second PCR was run for about 6 to 12 cycles. TCRdb processed the 5' RACE reads anew with MiXCR; each CDR3 protein has one entry. The sample consists of about 1,600,000 distinct CDR3 sequences, roughly 40% of them appearing once. Sequences were obtained from blood. These TCRs come from a woman aged 18-29 years in good health.

This chain joins TRBV6-6 and TRBJ2-5; possible D gene TRBD1, 6 bases. The CDR3 contains 13 residues. Deletions cut 10 bases from V and 9 bases from J, with 21 bases between. The germline gives CDR1 MNHNY, CDR2 SVGAGI (reference sequence). The CDR3 spells CATQLQGFNAQYF. CDR3 sequence (DNA): TGTGCCACTCAGTTGCAGGGGTTTAATGCCCAGTACTTC.

A few counts support this clonotype. For the CDR3, the DNA is TGTGCCAGCAGCGTAGCGGCGGGAGGGGGCCAAGATACGCAGTATTTT. Its translation is CASSVAAGGGQDTQYF. This sequence joins TRBV9 and TRBJ2-3, with TRBD2 matching 9 bases. This CDR3 is built from 16 residues. The germline V gene encodes CDR1 SGDLS and CDR2 YYNGEE. Losses at the gene ends were 0 bases for V and 5 bases for J; bases not matched to a gene: 7.

This clonotype was counted many times. The chain joins TRBV5-6 to TRBJ2-4; no firm D call. The germline V gene encodes CDR1 SGHDT and CDR2 YYEEEE. V was shortened by 1 base and J by 2 bases, with 10 bases between the two germline ends. CDR3 length: 15 residues. The CDR3 DNA sequence: TGTGCCAGCAGCTTGCGGGCAGGAACCAAAAACATTCAGTACTTC. Amino acids: CASSLRAGTKNIQYF.

This clonotype has just a few counts. The chain couples TRBV20-1 to TRBJ1-2; D is perhaps TRBD1 (6 bases). The CDR3 length is 13 residues. Germline values: CDR1 DFQATT, CDR2 SNEGSKA (reference sequence). Trimming removed 0 bases from V and 2 bases from J, with 7 bases in between. DNA of the CDR3: TGCAGTGCTAGAGAAACAGGGAACTATGGCTACACCTTC. This encodes CSARETGNYGYTF.

Details on this clonotype: A much larger clone lies a single base off, so this may be a read error. The genes are TRBV7-2 and TRBJ2-3, with D perhaps matching TRBD1 or TRBD2 (5 bases each). Germline CDR1 is SGHTA and CDR2 is FQGNSA. This CDR3 comprises 16 residues. V was trimmed by 1 base and J by 6 bases, leaving 17 bases between them. The CDR3 DNA reads as TGTGCCAGCAGCTTAGGTTACGGGACCGTTGCGGATACGCAGTATTTT. Amino acids: CASSLGYGTVADTQYF.

The chain joins TRBV7-2 to TRBJ2-7, with a possible D match to TRBD2 (7 bases). The CDR3 runs to 15 residues. The V end lost 1 base, the J end lost 2 bases, and 12 bases lay between the germline ends. Germline V gene sequence: CDR1 SGHTA, CDR2 FQGNSA. This chain's CDR3 is CASSLDAGATYEQYF. The CDR3 nucleotides read TGTGCCAGCAGCTTAGACGCGGGGGCGACCTACGAGCAGTACTTC.

The genes are TRBV6-5 and TRBJ2-3; the match to TRBD2 covers 8 bases. With V trimmed by 8 bases and J by 8 bases, 3 bases remained unmatched. The CDR3 is 11 amino acids. The V gene's germline CDR1 is MNHEY and CDR2 SVGAGI. The DNA for the CDR3 is TGTGCCAGCGGGCGGGGGGTTACGCAGTATTTT. Translating gives CASGRGVTQYF.

This clonotype appeared a few times. DNA for the CDR3: TGTGCCAGCAGTGAAAGGAAGGGCCTAGGGATAGCCAAAAACATTCAGTACTTC. Its translation is CASSERKGLGIAKNIQYF. V usage is TRBV6-1 and J usage is TRBJ2-4, with D hard to call. V was trimmed by 2 bases and J by 0 bases, leaving 17 bases between them. CDR3 length: 18 amino acids. Germline values: CDR1 MNHNS, CDR2 SASEGT.

This clonotype was observed a handful of times. The chain couples TRBV6-2 or TRBV6-3 to TRBJ2-5, with unresolved D. This CDR3 comprises 12 residues. The germline V gene encodes CDR1 MNHEY and CDR2 SVGEGT. V was shortened by 5 bases and J by 7 bases, with 11 bases between the two germline ends. CDR3 residues: CASSPESATQYF. Here the CDR3 DNA reads TGTGCCAGCAGTCCCGAATCGGCGACCCAGTACTTC.